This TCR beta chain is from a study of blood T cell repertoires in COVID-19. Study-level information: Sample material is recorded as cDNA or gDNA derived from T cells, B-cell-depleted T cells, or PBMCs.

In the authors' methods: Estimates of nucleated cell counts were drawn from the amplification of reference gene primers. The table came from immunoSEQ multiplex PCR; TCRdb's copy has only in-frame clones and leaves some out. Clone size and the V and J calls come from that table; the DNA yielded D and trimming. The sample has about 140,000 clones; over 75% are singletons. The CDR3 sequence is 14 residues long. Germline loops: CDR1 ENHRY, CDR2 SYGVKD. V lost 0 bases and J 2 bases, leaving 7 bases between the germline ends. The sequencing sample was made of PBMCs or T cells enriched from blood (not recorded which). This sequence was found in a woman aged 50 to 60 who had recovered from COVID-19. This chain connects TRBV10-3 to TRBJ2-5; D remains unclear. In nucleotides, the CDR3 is TGTGCCATCAGTGAGTCGAGGCAGCAAGAGACCCAGTACTTC. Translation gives CAISESRQQETQYF.